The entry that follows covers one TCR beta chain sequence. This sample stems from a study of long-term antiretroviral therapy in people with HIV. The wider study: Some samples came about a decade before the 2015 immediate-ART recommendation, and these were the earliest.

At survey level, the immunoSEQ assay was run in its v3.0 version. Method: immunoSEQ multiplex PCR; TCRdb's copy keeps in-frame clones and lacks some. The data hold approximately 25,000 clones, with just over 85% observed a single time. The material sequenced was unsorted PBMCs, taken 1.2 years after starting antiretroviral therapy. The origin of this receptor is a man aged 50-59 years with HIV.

CDR3 in amino acids: CASGGIRTGATNEQFF. CDR3 in DNA: TGTGCCAGCGGGGGGATCAGGACAGGGGCTACCAATGAGCAGTTCTTC. V usage is TRBV6-6 and J usage is TRBJ2-1; 9 bases are shared with TRBD1. The junction had 14 bases not matched to a gene; V was cut back by 8 bases and J by 6 bases. The CDR3 loop spans 16 amino acids. Germline assignment: CDR1 MNHNY and CDR2 SVGAGI (reference sequence).